This record covers a single TCR delta chain. What it binds is unknown. Unmatched junction bases numbered 13, after V lost 2 bases and J lost 10 bases. Germline CDR1 and CDR2: TSWWSYY and QGS. The CDR3 is 15 residues long. The data stem from a study of human gamma delta and Vdelta1 T cells. Whole-study findings and limits: Polyclonal Delta One T cells reportedly showed broad cytotoxic targeting of acute myeloid leukemia.

TCRdb applied CATT to the PCR reads for clone calling. The data contain over 10,000 delta-chain clones, approximately 51% of them singletons. The sequence came from a human donor in good health. Material for sequencing was Vdelta1 gamma-delta T cells from blood grown in culture (DOT cells). This chain links TRDV1 with TRDJ1; 7 bases align to TRDD3. In DNA, the CDR3 is TGTGCTCTTGGGGAAGGGGGGGGATGGTCTGAGAGACTCATCTTT. Translating it yields CALGEGGGWSERLIF.